This T cell receptor (beta chain) emerged from a study of T cells in Graves' hyperthyroidism and ophthalmopathy. Exclusion of patients followed from uncontrolled infection, other autoimmune disease, pregnancy or lactation. Study-wide results and limits: Stable hyperthyroidism was separated from ophthalmopathy by a model based on 13 V-J features.

For this clonotype: The antigen remains undetermined. This may arise from a read error, as a much more abundant clone is one base away.

Looked up from germline, CDR1 is KGHDR and CDR2 is SFDVKD. The CDR3 totals 14 residues. It was RNA transcripts that yielded the amplified TCR beta CDR3 regions. When the TCR CDR3 underwent first-round RT-PCR, the HTBI primer set was used. A single record per CDR3 protein comes from TCRdb applying MiXCR to the multiplex PCR reads. Of 300,000 to 400,000 distinct CDR3 sequences in the sample, under 20% were seen once. Sequencing was performed on blood. The gene calls are TRBV24-1 and TRBJ2-5, with 8 bases that match TRBD1. This receptor was identified in a man in his late teens or twenties with Graves' ophthalmopathy. This CDR3 is CATSNRDRYETQCF. The CDR3 region has the DNA TGTGCCACCAGCAACCGGGACAGGTACGAGACCCAGTGCTTC.